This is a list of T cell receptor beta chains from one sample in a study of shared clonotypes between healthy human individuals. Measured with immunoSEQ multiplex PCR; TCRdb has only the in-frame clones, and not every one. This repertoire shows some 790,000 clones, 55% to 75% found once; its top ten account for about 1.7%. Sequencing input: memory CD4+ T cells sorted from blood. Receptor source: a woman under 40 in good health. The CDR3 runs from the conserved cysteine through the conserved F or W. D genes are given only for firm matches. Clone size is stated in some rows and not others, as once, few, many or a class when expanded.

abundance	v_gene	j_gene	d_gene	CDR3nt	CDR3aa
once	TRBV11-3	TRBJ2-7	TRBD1	TGTGCCAGCACCTTCCCCCGGGACAGGGGCTACGAGCAGTACTTC	CASTFPRDRGYEQYF
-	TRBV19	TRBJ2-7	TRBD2	TGTGCCAGTGCAAATCCCGGGGCTAGCGGGAGCCCCGAGCAGTACTTC	CASANPGASGSPEQYF
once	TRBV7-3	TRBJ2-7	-	TGTGCCAGCAGCTTCGGTCAGTCGTGGGACGAGCAGTACTTC	CASSFGQSWDEQYF
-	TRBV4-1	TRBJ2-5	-	TGCGCCAGCAGCCACTCCGGGACGCAGTACCAAGAGACCCAGTACTTC	CASSHSGTQYQETQYF
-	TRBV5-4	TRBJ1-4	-	TGTGCCAGCAGCTCCTCGGGGGCAGGTGAAAAACTGTTTTTT	CASSSSGAGEKLFF
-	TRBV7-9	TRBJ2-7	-	TGTGCCAGCAGCTTAACTACGGGAGTCAACGAGCAGTACTTC	CASSLTTGVNEQYF
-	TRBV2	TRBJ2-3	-	TGTGCCAGCAGTGTTGGGGGGTTAAGCACAGATACGCAGTATTTT	CASSVGGLSTDTQYF
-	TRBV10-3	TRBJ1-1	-	TGTGCCATCAGTGAGTCGGCAAGCATGAACACTGAAGCTTTCTTT	CAISESASMNTEAFF
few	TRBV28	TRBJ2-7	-	TGTGCCAGCAGTTTCGAGTACGAGCAGTACTTC	CASSFEYEQYF
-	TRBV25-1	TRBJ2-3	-	TGTGCCAGCAGTGAATACGGCACAGATACGCAGTATTTT	CASSEYGTDTQYF
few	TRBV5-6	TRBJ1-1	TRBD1	TGTGCCAGCAGCCTCGGGACAGGGGGCCCTTTCGAAGCTTTCTTT	CASSLGTGGPFEAFF
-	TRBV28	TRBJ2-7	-	TGTGCCAGCAGCCTATCTCCCCGTTGGGGGACACTAGCTTACGAGCAGTACTTC	CASSLSPRWGTLAYEQYF
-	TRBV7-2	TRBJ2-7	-	TGTGCCAGCAGCTTCTACTATTCTTTCGAGCAGTACTTC	CASSFYYSFEQYF
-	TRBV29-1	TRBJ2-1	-	TGCAGCGTTGAAGTGGTTATGGGGGGACCTTACCCCTTCTTC	CSVEVVMGGPYPFF
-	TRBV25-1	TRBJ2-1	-	TGTGCCACCAAGAGGCCGGGAGTGAGGAATGAGCAGTTCTTC	CATKRPGVRNEQFF
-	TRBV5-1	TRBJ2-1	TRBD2	TGCGCCAGCAGCTTGGGACTAGCGGGAGCCCATGAGCAGTTCTTC	CASSLGLAGAHEQFF
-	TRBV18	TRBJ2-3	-	TGTGCCAGCTCACCAGCCCAGGTTGGGATTACAGATACGCAGTATTTT	CASSPAQVGITDTQYF
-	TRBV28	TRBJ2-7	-	TGTGCCAGCAGCCGCAGTAACTACGAGCAGTACTTC	CASSRSNYEQYF
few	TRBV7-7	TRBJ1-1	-	TGTGCCAGCAGCCCGGCCGTGAACACTGAAGCTTTCTTT	CASSPAVNTEAFF
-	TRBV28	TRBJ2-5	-	TGTGCCAGCAGGGGTGAGGGGTACCAAGAGACCCAGTACTTC	CASRGEGYQETQYF
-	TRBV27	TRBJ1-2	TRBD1	TGTGCCAGCAGAAGAGGGGGAGGGGGCGGGGGCTACACCTTC	CASRRGGGGGGYTF
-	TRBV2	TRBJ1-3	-	TGTGCCGGAGGGGCTGATGATGGAAACACCATATATTTT	CAGGADDGNTIYF
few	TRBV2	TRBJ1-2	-	TGTGCCAGCAGTGAAAGGGGATCAAACTATGGCTACACCTTC	CASSERGSNYGYTF
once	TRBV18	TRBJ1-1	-	TGTGCCAGCTCGGCGGGGGGTAGGGACACTGAAGCTTTCTTT	CASSAGGRDTEAFF
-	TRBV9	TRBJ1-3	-	TGTGCCAGCAGCGTGGGGCCAGACTCTGGAAACACCATATATTTT	CASSVGPDSGNTIYF
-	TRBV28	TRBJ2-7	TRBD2	TGTGCCAGCATTACCCTGTCTAGCGGGAGAGGTGAGCAGTACTTC	CASITLSSGRGEQYF
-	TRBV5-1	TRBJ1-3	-	TGCGCCAGCAGCTCGTCCGGCATTCCCTCTGGAAACACCATATATTTT	CASSSSGIPSGNTIYF
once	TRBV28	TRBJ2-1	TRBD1	TGTGCCAGCAGGGCCGGGACAGATCGCAATGAGCAGTTCTTC	CASRAGTDRNEQFF
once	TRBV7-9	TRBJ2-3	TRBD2	TGTGCCCGAAGTAGCGGGAGCTCAGATACGCAGTATTTT	CARSSGSSDTQYF
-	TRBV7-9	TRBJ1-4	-	TGTGCCAGCAGCTTAACCTCAACTAATGAAAAACTGTTTTTT	CASSLTSTNEKLFF
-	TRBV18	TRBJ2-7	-	TGTGCCAGCTCACCACAGGGATCCTACGAGCAGTACTTC	CASSPQGSYEQYF